Shown below are 20 T cell receptor beta chains from a single sample sequenced in a study of Graves' ophthalmopathy and Graves' hyperthyroidism (dated by TCRdb to 2016 to 2019). Sequenced using an Illumina HiSeq 2000. For repertoire sequencing, TCR beta CDR3 regions were amplified from RNA transcripts. The first round of RT-PCR was done with HTBI primers and the Qiagen OneStep RT-PCR kit, and was followed by a second round of multiplex PCR, then size selection and purification. TCRdb reprocessing: public reads trimmed at Q25 with fastp, clones called with MiXCR, in-frame beta chains kept. Entries are consolidated by CDR3 protein sequence, retaining the most common genes and DNA. This sample has roughly 380,000 distinct CDR3 sequences in its table, and roughly 15% of those were observed once. The ten largest clonotypes hold around 6.6% of the sample. Input material: peripheral blood. The receptors stem from a woman between 18 and 29 years old with stable Graves' hyperthyroidism. Donor details come from another sample of the same person, matched by shared clones.

In this sample, this clonotype turned up many times. The chain joins TRBV5-1 to TRBJ1-1; D remains unclear. Germline assignment: CDR1 SGHRS and CDR2 YFSETQ. CDR3 length equals 18 residues. The V and J ends lost 0 bases and 0 bases respectively, with 18 bases between them. The CDR3 protein is CASSLVRVGFGMNTEAFF. Written as DNA, the CDR3 is TGCGCCAGCAGCTTGGTGAGGGTTGGGTTCGGCATGAACACTGAAGCTTTCTTT.

This clonotype was seen repeatedly, ten times or more. The chain employs TRBV12-3 or TRBV12-4 and TRBJ1-1, with D possibly matching TRBD1 (5 bases). Deletions cut 6 bases from V and 8 bases from J, with 16 bases between. The CDR3 sequence is 13 residues long. The CDR3 sequence: CASRPRVWGEAFF. CDR3 bases: TGTGCCAGCAGACCTAGGGTTTGGGGGGAAGCTTTCTTT.

This clonotype has ten or more counts. This rearrangement joins TRBV6-5 to TRBJ2-6; D gene unclear. Per germline, CDR1 MNHEY and CDR2 SVGAGI. With 2 bases removed from V and 3 bases from J, the gap between germline ends came to 8 bases. The CDR3 totals 15 residues. CDR3 region: CASSYEVGGANVLTF. The CDR3, as DNA: TGTGCCAGCAGTTACGAGGTCGGTGGGGCCAACGTCCTGACTTTC.

This clonotype was counted ten times or more. The chain has TRBV20-1 and TRBJ1-1, with D unclear. The CDR3 covers 12 residues. Trimming removed 2 bases from V and 5 bases from J, with 9 bases in between. Germline CDR1 DFQATT, CDR2 SNEGSKA (reference sequence). The CDR3 nucleotides are TGCAGTGCTAGAACCGCACGGACTGAAGCTTTCTTT. The encoded protein is CSARTARTEAFF.

This clonotype occurred many times. The chain recombines TRBV5-1 with TRBJ2-5, with D unclear. V lost 4 bases and J lost 5, with 15 bases in between. The CDR3 has 14 amino acids. CDR1 SGHRS and CDR2 YFSETQ come from the germline V gene. CDR3 nucleotide sequence: TGCGCCAGCAGCGGAGAGGTTACCGGGGAGACCCAGTACTTC. Translation gives CASSGEVTGETQYF.

This clonotype was counted at least ten times. The chain is built from TRBV6-1 and TRBJ1-6, with a weak D call TRBD1 (6 bases). Trimming pared 6 bases from V and 7 bases from J, leaving 16 bases between. The CDR3 runs 15 residues. Germline V lookup: CDR1 MNHNS, CDR2 SASEGT. The CDR3 coding sequence is TGTGCCAGCAGCTCAAGGACAGCCTCCAATTCACCCCTCCACTTT. This gives the protein CASSSRTASNSPLHF.

This clonotype was recorded many times. The chain joins TRBV19 to TRBJ1-2; possible D gene TRBD1, 5 bases. Trimming removed 2 bases at V and 4 bases at J, with 14 bases between. Germline CDR1 is LNHDA and CDR2 is SQIVND (reference sequence). The CDR3 has 15 amino acids. The CDR3 reads CASSIPDTGLYGYTF. CDR3 in DNA: TGTGCCAGTAGTATACCTGACACGGGGCTCTATGGCTACACCTTC.

This clonotype was counted ten times or more. The chain carries TRBV6-2 or TRBV6-3 and TRBJ1-1; D is unresolved. The CDR3 covers 17 residues. V was clipped by 2 bases and J by 5 bases, with 21 bases between them. Germline CDR1 is MNHEY and CDR2 is SVGEGT. The CDR3, as DNA: TGTGCCAGCAGTTACCCCCTGGGTCGCGGGGAGGTAACTGAAGCTTTCTTT. It is translated as CASSYPLGRGEVTEAFF.

Details on this clonotype: One end of the junction does not line up with germline, which may come from a read error. The chain has TRBV7-9 and TRBJ1-6; no clear D gene. The CDR3 extends over 14 amino acids. Germline V gene sequence: CDR1 SEHNR, CDR2 FQNEAQ (reference sequence). Here the CDR3 reads CAISSSPGSAPLHF. CDR3 sequence (DNA): TGTGCCATCAGCTCGTCCCCTGGCAGTGCACCCCTCCACTTT.

This clonotype was seen repeatedly, ten times or more. The chain is built from TRBV6-4 and TRBJ1-1; no firm D call. From germline, CDR1 is MRHNA and CDR2 SNTAGT. The CDR3 has 13 residues. V dropped 7 bases and J dropped 3 bases, with 12 bases sitting between them. Here the CDR3 reads CASNNYRYTEAFF. As DNA, the CDR3 is TGTGCCAGCAATAATTACAGATACACTGAAGCTTTCTTT.

This clonotype was detected only a few times. The chain couples TRBV7-3 to TRBJ2-7; D is possibly TRBD1 (7 bases). V lost 0 bases to trimming and J lost 7 bases, with 13 bases between them. The germline V gene has CDR1 SGHTA and CDR2 FQGTGA. The CDR3 is 14 residues long. CDR3 amino acids: CASSLTRAGGEQYF. CDR3 nucleotide sequence: TGTGCCAGCAGCTTAACTCGGGCAGGGGGGGAGCAGTACTTC. Drawing the rest from reference TRBV7-3 and TRBJ2-7, the complete variable domain is GAGVSQTPSNKVTEKGKYVELRCDPISGHTALYWYRQSLGQGPEFLIYFQGTGAADDSGLPNDRFFAVRPEGSVSTLKIQRTERGDSAVYLCASSLTRAGGEQYFGPGTRLTVT.

This clonotype was seen only a few times. The chain uses TRBV10-3 and TRBJ2-7; 9 nucleotides line up with TRBD1. The germline V gene encodes CDR1 ENHRY and CDR2 SYGVKD. The CDR3 consists of 14 residues. V lost 10 bases to trimming and J lost 0 bases; unmatched junction nucleotides: 7. CDR3 coding DNA: TGTGCCACCGAGGGACAGGGTGGCTCCTACGAGCAGTACTTC. Protein product: CATEGQGGSYEQYF.

The rearrangement uses TRBV7-8 and TRBJ2-5, with D unresolved. The V end was cut by 3 bases, the J end by 2 bases, with 10 bases between. Germline values: CDR1 SGHVS, CDR2 FQNEAQ. This CDR3 contains 14 residues. The CDR3 here is CASSLPIEQETQYF. CDR3 nucleotide sequence: TGTGCCAGCAGCTTGCCCATCGAACAAGAGACCCAGTACTTC.

This clonotype came up many times. The chain uses TRBV12-3 or TRBV12-4 and TRBJ2-5; D may be TRBD2 (5 bases). This CDR3 region has 13 residues. The V gene lost 3 bases and the J gene lost 9 bases, with 14 bases spanning the gap. The CDR3 region is CASSFGGKEAQYF. The CDR3 DNA follows: TGTGCCAGCAGTTTTGGTGGGAAGGAGGCCCAGTACTTC.

This clonotype appeared many times. The chain carries TRBV19 and TRBJ2-7; a possible D gene is TRBD1 (6 bases). Germline-derived CDR1 and CDR2 are LNHDA and SQIVND (reference sequence). V shed 5 bases and J shed 3 bases, with 17 bases lying between them. The CDR3 spans 15 residues. CDR3 loop: CASSFRDTEVYEQYF. Written as DNA, the CDR3 is TGTGCCAGTAGTTTCCGGGACACGGAGGTCTACGAGCAGTACTTC.

The table lists this clonotype with many counts. V and J are TRBV7-3 and TRBJ1-1; D not resolved. Trimming cost V 0 bases and J 4 bases, with 9 bases left between them. The CDR3 totals 14 residues. Germline V CDR1 and CDR2: SGHTA, FQGTGA. The CDR3 region has the DNA TGTGCCAGCAGCTTAACGGGGAGGGCCACTGAAGCTTTCTTT. Translation gives CASSLTGRATEAFF. The full variable domain, its missing parts supplied by reference TRBV7-3 and TRBJ1-1, is GAGVSQTPSNKVTEKGKYVELRCDPISGHTALYWYRQSLGQGPEFLIYFQGTGAADDSGLPNDRFFAVRPEGSVSTLKIQRTERGDSAVYLCASSLTGRATEAFFGQGTRLTVV.

This clonotype was detected ten times or more. The rearrangement uses TRBV7-2 and TRBJ2-7, with D unclear. V was trimmed by 5 bases and J by 1 base, leaving 12 bases between them. The germline V gene has CDR1 SGHTA and CDR2 FQGNSA. This CDR3 is 14 amino acids long. CDR3 nucleotide sequence: TGTGCCAGCAGCCAAAAACTTGGGTCCTACGAGCAGTACTTC. Protein: CASSQKLGSYEQYF.

This clonotype appeared many times. CDR3 residues: CASCRPRTGGHPEQYF. In nucleotides, the CDR3 is TGTGCCAGCTGCCGCCCCAGGACAGGGGGCCACCCCGAGCAGTACTTC. V and J are TRBV2 and TRBJ2-7, with 11 positions matching TRBD1. CDR3 length equals 16 residues. Germline values: CDR1 SNHLY, CDR2 FYNNEI. V lost 8 bases to trimming and J lost 6 bases; unmatched junction nucleotides: 15. Using reference TRBV2 and TRBJ2-7 for the parts outside the CDR3, the full variable domain is EPEVTQTPSHQVTQMGQEVILRCVPISNHLYFYWYRQILGQKVEFLVSFYNNEISEKSEIFDDQFSVERPDGSNFTLKIRSTKLEDSAMYFCASCRPRTGGHPEQYFGPGTRLTVT.

This clonotype came up many times. The genes are TRBV6-2 or TRBV6-3 and TRBJ1-5; a weak D match, TRBD1 (6 bases). V was shortened by 8 bases and J by 3 bases, with 14 bases between the two germline ends. The CDR3 covers 14 residues. Germline CDR1 reads MNHEY; CDR2 reads SVGEGT. The CDR3 bases are TGTGCCAGCGAGACTGGACAGAACAATCAGCCCCAGCATTTT. Amino acids: CASETGQNNQPQHF.

This sequence joins TRBV20-1 and TRBJ1-1; D unresolved. CDR1 is DFQATT and CDR2 is SNEGSKA in the germline V gene (reference sequence). The CDR3 totals 14 residues. The germline V and J ends were trimmed by 6 bases and 1 base, with 15 bases remaining between them. CDR3 DNA: TGCAGTGCCCCAAGTGGTCCAGCGAACACTGAAGCTTTCTTT. It is translated as CSAPSGPANTEAFF.